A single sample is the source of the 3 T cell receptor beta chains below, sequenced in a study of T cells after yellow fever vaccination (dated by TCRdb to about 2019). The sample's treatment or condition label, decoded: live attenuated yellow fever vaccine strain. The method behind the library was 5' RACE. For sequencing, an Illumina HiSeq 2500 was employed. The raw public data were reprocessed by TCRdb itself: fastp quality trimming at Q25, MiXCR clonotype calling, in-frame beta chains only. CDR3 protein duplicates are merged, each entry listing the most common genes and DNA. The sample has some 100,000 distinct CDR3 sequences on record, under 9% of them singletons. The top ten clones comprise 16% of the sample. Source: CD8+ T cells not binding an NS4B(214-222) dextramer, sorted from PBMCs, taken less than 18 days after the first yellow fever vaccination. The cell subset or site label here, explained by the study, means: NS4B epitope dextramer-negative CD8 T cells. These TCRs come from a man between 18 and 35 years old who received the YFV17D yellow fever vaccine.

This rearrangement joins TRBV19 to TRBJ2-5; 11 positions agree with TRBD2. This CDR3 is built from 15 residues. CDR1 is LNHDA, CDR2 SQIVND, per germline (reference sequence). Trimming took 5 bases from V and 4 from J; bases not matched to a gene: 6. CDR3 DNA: TGTGCCAGTAGTGTAGCGGGGGGGCCAGGAGAGACCCAGTACTTC. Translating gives CASSVAGGPGETQYF.

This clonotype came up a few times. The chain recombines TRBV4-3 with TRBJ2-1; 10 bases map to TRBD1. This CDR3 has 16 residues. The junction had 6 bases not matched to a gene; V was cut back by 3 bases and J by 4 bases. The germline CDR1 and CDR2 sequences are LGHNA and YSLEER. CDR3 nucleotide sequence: TGCGCCAGCAGCCAGGGGGGGGACAGGGGTTACAATGAGCAGTTCTTC. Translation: CASSQGGDRGYNEQFF.

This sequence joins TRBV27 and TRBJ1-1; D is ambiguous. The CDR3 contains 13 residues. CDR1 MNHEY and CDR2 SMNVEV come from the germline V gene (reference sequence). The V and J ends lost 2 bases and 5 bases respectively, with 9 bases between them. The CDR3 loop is CASSLPGVTEAFF. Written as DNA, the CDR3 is TGTGCCAGCAGTTTACCGGGCGTTACTGAAGCTTTCTTT.